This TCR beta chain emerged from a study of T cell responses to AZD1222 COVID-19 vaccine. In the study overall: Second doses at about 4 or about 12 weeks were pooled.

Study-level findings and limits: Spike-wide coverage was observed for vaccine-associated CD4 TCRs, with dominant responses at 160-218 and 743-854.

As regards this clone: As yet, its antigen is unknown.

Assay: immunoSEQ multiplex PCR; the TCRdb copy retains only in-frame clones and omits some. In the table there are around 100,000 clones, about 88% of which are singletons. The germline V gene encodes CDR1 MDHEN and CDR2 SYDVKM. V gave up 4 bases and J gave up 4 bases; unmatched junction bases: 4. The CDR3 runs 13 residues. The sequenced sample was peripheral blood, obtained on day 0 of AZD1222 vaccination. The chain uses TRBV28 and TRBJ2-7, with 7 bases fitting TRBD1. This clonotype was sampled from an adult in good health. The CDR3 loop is CASSSGQEYEQYF. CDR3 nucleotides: TGTGCCAGCAGTTCAGGACAGGAGTACGAGCAGTACTTC. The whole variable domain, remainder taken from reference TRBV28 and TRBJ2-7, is DVKVTQSSRYLVKRTGEKVFLECVQDMDHENMFWYRQDPGLGLRLIYFSYDVKMKEKGDIPEGYSVSREKKERFSLILESASTNQTSMYLCASSSGQEYEQYFGPGTRLTVT.